Following are 30 T cell receptor beta chains from one sample sequenced in a study of OX40 agonist ivuxolimab in advanced cancers. Receptor libraries were prepared by the immunoSEQ multiplex PCR assay. TCRdb mirrors the immuneACCESS table, restricted to in-frame sequences. Some clones are absent from its copies; in checked studies, under half trace to an unresolved V gene, and the reason for the others is unknown. For this sample there are about 80,000 clones; over 85% appear just once. In total, the top ten clones hold more than 4.5% of the sample. The material sequenced was CD4+ or CD8+ T cells sorted from blood, taken in a trial of the OX40 agonist ivuxolimab. These receptors were collected from an adult with an advanced solid tumor such as melanoma, head and neck, liver or kidney cancer.

The chain couples TRBV6-6 to TRBJ2-2; 9 nucleotides align to TRBD2. This CDR3 region has 16 residues. V dropped 10 bases and J dropped 5; count of bases not matched to a gene: 14. Germline CDR1 and CDR2: MNHNY and SVGAGI (reference sequence). The CDR3 spells CATSPSGSGGTGELFF. CDR3 sequence (DNA): TGTGCCACCTCCCCCTCCGGGAGCGGGGGGACCGGGGAGCTGTTTTTT.

The V call is TRBV28, the J call TRBJ1-1; possibly TRBD1 for D (6 bases). CDR1 and CDR2 (germline): MDHEN, SYDVKM. CDR3 length: 16 amino acids. V gave up 7 bases and J gave up 4 bases, with 22 bases separating them. CDR3 nucleotide sequence: TGTGCCAGCACCTCCCCGGGCAGGGGAAGAAGCACTGAAGCTTTCTTT. This translates into CASTSPGRGRSTEAFF.

The chain has TRBV7-2 and TRBJ2-5, with a tentative D call TRBD1 (5 bases). TRBJ2-7 explains the end of the DNA better; the J call may be wrong. CDR1 SGHTA and CDR2 FQGNSA come from the germline V gene. CDR3 length: 13 amino acids. CDR3 bases: TGTGCCAGCTCGCGGCAGGGCAGGCGCGAGCAGTACTTC. Protein: CASSRQGRREQYF.

The genes are TRBV7-6 and TRBJ1-2; possibly TRBD1 for D (5 bases). This CDR3 is 16 amino acids long. Germline assignment: CDR1 SGHVS and CDR2 FNYEAQ. The germline V and J ends were trimmed by 1 base and 4 bases, with 16 bases remaining between them. DNA for the CDR3: TGTGCCAGCAGCTTAGGCCCCCCGGGGGGTACCTATGGCTACACCTTC. Translating gives CASSLGPPGGTYGYTF. The entire variable domain, with the rest obtained from reference TRBV7-6 and TRBJ1-2, is as follows: GAGVSQSPRYKVTKRGQDVALRCDPISGHVSLYWYRQALGQGPEFLTYFNYEAQQDKSGLPNDRFSAERPEGSISTLTIQRTEQRDSAMYRCASSLGPPGGTYGYTFGSGTRLTVV.

The rearrangement joins TRBV28 to TRBJ1-5, with D possibly being TRBD1 (6 bases). Looked up from germline, CDR1 is MDHEN and CDR2 is SYDVKM. The CDR3 contains 16 residues. Trimming removed 8 bases from V and 5 bases from J, with 22 bases in between. CDR3 region: CASANWAQGSHQPQHF. CDR3 coding DNA: TGTGCCAGCGCAAATTGGGCCCAGGGGTCGCATCAGCCCCAGCATTTT.

The J gene is TRBJ2-3, the V gene TRBV28, with 8 bases fitting TRBD2. The V segment lost 6 bases and the J segment 5 bases; nucleotides outside the gene matches: 7. Germline assignment: CDR1 MDHEN and CDR2 SYDVKM. The length of the CDR3 is 14 residues. CDR3 sequence (DNA): TGTGCCAGCAGCCCAGCGGGAGCGAGAGATACGCAGTATTTT. Protein product: CASSPAGARDTQYF.

This rearrangement joins TRBV5-1 to TRBJ2-5, with D tentatively TRBD2 (6 bases). Between the trimmed V and J ends, which lost 3 bases and 5 bases, there was a span of 14 bases. Per germline, CDR1 SGHRS and CDR2 YFSETQ. The CDR3 is 14 residues long. CDR3 in amino acids: CASSWRDRTETQYF. The CDR3 DNA sequence: TGCGCCAGCAGCTGGAGGGACCGAACGGAGACCCAGTACTTC.

The rearrangement joins TRBV6-5 to TRBJ1-5; no clear D. CDR1 is MNHEY, CDR2 SVGAGI, per germline. V was shortened by 0 bases and J by 1 base, with 10 bases between the two germline ends. CDR3 length equals 16 residues. CDR3 in DNA: TGTGCCAGCAGTTACTCTGCTGGGGTCAGCAATCAGCCCCAGCATTTT. Translated, it gives CASSYSAGVSNQPQHF.

The V and J genes are TRBV7-9 and TRBJ1-1, with D uncertain. The CDR3 has 12 amino acids. Germline CDR1 SEHNR, CDR2 FQNEAQ (reference sequence). The V end was cut by 2 bases, the J end by 3 bases, with 4 bases between. DNA of the CDR3: TGTGCCAGCAGCTTAAAGGACACTGAAGCTTTCTTT. Residues: CASSLKDTEAFF. Together with reference TRBV7-9 and TRBJ1-1, the CDR3 gives the full variable domain: DTGVSQNPRHKITKRGQNVTFRCDPISEHNRLYWYRQTLGQGPEFLTYFQNEAQLEKSRLLSDRFSAERPKGSFSTLEIQRTEQGDSAMYLCASSLKDTEAFFGQGTRLTVV.

This chain connects TRBV19 to TRBJ2-6; TRBD2 might be the D (5 bases). The V gene's germline CDR1 is LNHDA and CDR2 SQIVND (reference sequence). This CDR3 spans 14 amino acids. V dropped 10 bases and J dropped 0 bases, with 10 bases sitting between them. CDR3 sequence (DNA): TGTGCCACCAGCGGAGGCTCTGGGGCCAACGTCCTGACTTTC. Translating it yields CATSGGSGANVLTF.

V and J are TRBV7-3 and TRBJ2-1, with 8 bases fitting TRBD2. The junction had 9 bases not matched to a gene; V was cut back by 0 bases and J by 5 bases. The CDR3 is 17 residues long. Germline assignment: CDR1 SGHTA and CDR2 FQGTGA. The DNA for the CDR3 is TGTGCCAGCAGCTTAACCCCAGCGGGAGTTCAGCACAATGAGCAGTTCTTC. It specifies CASSLTPAGVQHNEQFF.

This clone appeared once. The chain is built from TRBV19 and TRBJ1-2; no firm D call. Germline-derived CDR1 and CDR2 are LNHDA and SQIVND (reference sequence). There are 14 residues in the CDR3. Trimming removed 2 bases at V and 5 bases at J, with 12 bases between. CDR3 in DNA: TGTGCCAGTAGTATACGAGGTAACGGGTATGGCTACACCTTC. Translated: CASSIRGNGYGYTF.

This clone was found once. This rearrangement joins TRBV27 to TRBJ2-7, with TRBD1 matching over 10 bases. Germline lookup yields CDR1 MNHEY and CDR2 SMNVEV (reference sequence). V shed 3 bases, J shed 3 bases, and the junction held 5 bases outside the gene matches. The length of the CDR3 is 15 residues. CDR3 nucleotide sequence: TGTGCCAGCAGTTTCGGGGACAGGGGTTTCTACGAGCAGTACTTC. It is translated as CASSFGDRGFYEQYF.

J is TRBJ2-1 and V is TRBV6-5; D is possibly TRBD1 or TRBD2 (5 bases each). V was clipped by 7 bases and J by 5 bases, with 12 bases between them. The length of the CDR3 is 13 residues. Per the germline V gene, CDR1 is MNHEY and CDR2 is SVGAGI. The CDR3 region has the DNA TGTGCCAGCATCCGGGGCCAGGACAATGAGCAGTTCTTC. Amino acid sequence: CASIRGQDNEQFF.

The chain links TRBV4-1 to TRBJ2-5; 10 bases fit TRBD2. There are 17 residues in the CDR3. CDR1 MGHRA and CDR2 YSYEKL come from the germline V gene. V lost 1 base and J lost 5; bases outside the gene matches: 10. The DNA of the CDR3 is TGCGCCAGCAGCCAAGCCCCTAGCGGGGGACCCGAGGAGACCCAGTACTTC. Translated: CASSQAPSGGPEETQYF.

V is TRBV7-2 and J is TRBJ1-2; D remains ambiguous. The CDR3 totals 14 residues. The germline V and J ends were trimmed by 5 bases and 1 base, with 11 bases remaining between them. Germline V lookup: CDR1 SGHTA, CDR2 FQGNSA. In DNA, the CDR3 is TGTGCCAGCAGCCCAAGTTACAGTAACTATGGCTACACCTTC. Its translation: CASSPSYSNYGYTF.

The genes are TRBV7-2 and TRBJ2-1; 9 bases line up with TRBD2. Trimming removed 8 bases from V and 5 bases from J; junction bases left unmatched: 7. The CDR3 consists of 14 residues. From germline, CDR1 is SGHTA and CDR2 FQGNSA. CDR3 bases: TGTGCCAGCTTAGCGGGAGTGGGCAACAATGAGCAGTTCTTC. It specifies CASLAGVGNNEQFF.

This clone appeared a single time. The V and J genes are TRBV11-3 and TRBJ2-5; D is ambiguous. Germline CDR1 and CDR2: SGHNT and YENEEA. V gave up 6 bases and J gave up 2 bases, with 10 bases separating them. There are 13 residues in the CDR3. CDR3 loop: CASRKNMQETQYF. The CDR3 bases are TGTGCCAGCAGGAAAAATATGCAAGAGACCCAGTACTTC. Drawing the rest from reference TRBV11-3 and TRBJ2-5, the complete variable domain is EAGVVQSPRYKIIEKKQPVAFWCNPISGHNTLYWYLQNLGQGPELLIRYENEEAVDDSQLPKDRFSAERLKGVDSTLKIQPAELGDSAVYLCASRKNMQETQYFGPGTRLLVL.

The CDR3 loop is CASSFPGGTDNEKLFF. CDR3 DNA sequence: TGTGCCAGCAGCTTTCCCGGGGGGACAGATAATGAAAAACTGTTTTTT. V gene TRBV28 combines with J gene TRBJ1-4; 7 nucleotides line up with TRBD1. The CDR3 runs 16 residues. Unmatched junction bases numbered 11, after V lost 6 bases and J lost 4 bases. Germline CDR1 is MDHEN and CDR2 is SYDVKM.

V gene TRBV2 combines with J gene TRBJ2-3, with D tentatively TRBD1 (5 bases). In germline, CDR1 is SNHLY, CDR2 FYNNEI. CDR3 size: 15 residues. The germline V and J ends were trimmed by 5 bases and 2 bases, with 14 bases remaining between them. The CDR3 DNA sequence: TGTGCCAGCAGTCTTTCAGGGATGAACACAGATACGCAGTATTTT. Translating it yields CASSLSGMNTDTQYF.

Only one count was recorded for this clone. The genes are TRBV5-6 and TRBJ1-2; 7 positions match TRBD1. Germline V CDR1 and CDR2: SGHDT, YYEEEE. The CDR3 has 15 residues. With V trimmed by 4 bases and J by 8 bases, 14 bases remained unmatched. This chain's CDR3 is CASSPAPDREEGYTF. The CDR3 region has the DNA TGTGCCAGCAGCCCTGCCCCAGACAGGGAAGAAGGCTACACCTTC.

This rearrangement joins TRBV5-1 to TRBJ2-4; D is undetermined. Germline CDR1 and CDR2: SGHRS and YFSETQ. Trimming removed 0 bases from V and 8 bases from J, with 6 bases in between. The CDR3 contains 12 residues. The CDR3, as DNA: TGCGCCAGCAGCTTGGAAGGGCACATTCAGTACTTC. It translates to CASSLEGHIQYF.

The V and J genes are TRBV9 and TRBJ2-1; 13 positions agree with TRBD2. Germline CDR1 reads SGDLS; CDR2 reads YYNGEE. The junction had 4 bases not matched to a gene; V was cut back by 4 bases and J by 6 bases. This CDR3 spans 15 amino acids. The CDR3 coding sequence is TGTGCCAGCAGCCTGGGACTAGCGGGGCTCAATGAGCAGTTCTTC. This gives the protein CASSLGLAGLNEQFF. The complete variable domain, with remaining parts taken from reference TRBV9 and TRBJ2-1, reads DSGVTQTPKHLITATGQRVTLRCSPRSGDLSVYWYQQSLDQGLQFLIQYYNGEERAKGNILERFSAQQFPDLHSELNLSSLELGDSALYFCASSLGLAGLNEQFFGPGTRLTVL.

This chain links TRBV18 with TRBJ2-1; no firm D call. CDR1 is KGHSH, CDR2 LQKENI, per germline. The CDR3 is made up of 14 amino acids. V was trimmed by 1 base and J by 6 bases, leaving 10 bases between them. The CDR3 bases are TGTGCCAGCTCACCACTTAACGTAGGCAATGAGCAGTTCTTC. Translating it yields CASSPLNVGNEQFF.

This clone was seen just once. V is TRBV7-2 and J is TRBJ2-7, with TRBD2 matching over 8 bases. This CDR3 has 14 residues. Germline CDR1 SGHTA, CDR2 FQGNSA. V dropped 4 bases and J dropped 5; count of bases not matched to a gene: 7. The CDR3 DNA reads TGTGCCAGCAGCTCCCAGCGGGAGTCGAACGAGCAGTACTTC. Its translation is CASSSQRESNEQYF.

The genes are TRBV28 and TRBJ2-4, with a possible D match to TRBD1 (6 bases). This CDR3 has 11 residues. Trimming stripped 7 bases from V and 16 bases from J, with 17 bases between. The germline gives CDR1 MDHEN, CDR2 SYDVKM. This chain's CDR3 is CASNSGAGAYF. CDR3 DNA sequence: TGTGCCAGCAACTCCGGGGCAGGGGCATACTTC. Filled out from reference TRBV28 and TRBJ2-4, the complete variable domain reads DVKVTQSSRYLVKRTGEKVFLECVQDMDHENMFWYRQDPGLGLRLIYFSYDVKMKEKGDIPEGYSVSREKKERFSLILESASTNQTSMYLCASNSGAGAYFGAGTRLSVL.

The V gene is TRBV19, the J gene TRBJ1-4, with D possibly being TRBD1 (5 bases). CDR3 length: 15 amino acids. Trimming shortened V by 3 bases and J by 13 bases, and 21 bases separated the two germline ends. From germline, CDR1 is LNHDA and CDR2 SQIVND (reference sequence). CDR3 residues: CASSMLTGPSFVLFF. The CDR3 coding sequence is TGTGCCAGTAGTATGTTGACGGGACCGTCGTTTGTACTGTTTTTT.

This rearrangement joins TRBV13 to TRBJ2-7; 7 bases are a match to TRBD2. This CDR3 contains 14 residues. In germline, CDR1 is PRHDT, CDR2 FYEKMQ (reference sequence). The ends lost 4 bases at V and 5 bases at J; junction bases unmatched: 8. The CDR3 spells CASSWGGGGHEQYF. The DNA for the CDR3 is TGTGCCAGCAGCTGGGGCGGGGGAGGCCACGAGCAGTACTTC.

The V gene is TRBV28, the J gene TRBJ2-1; the D gene could be TRBD1 or TRBD2 (6 bases each). The ends were cut back, 5 bases at V and 3 bases at J, with 17 bases in the middle. This CDR3 comprises 16 residues. Germline CDR1 and CDR2: MDHEN and SYDVKM. For the CDR3, the DNA is TGTGCCAGCAGTCCCCGGGGGACAAGTATCTACAATGAGCAGTTCTTC. Protein: CASSPRGTSIYNEQFF.

This clone was detected only once. This chain uses TRBV19 with TRBJ1-3, with D uncertain. Trimming cost V 9 bases and J 0 bases, with 3 bases left between them. The germline V gene encodes CDR1 LNHDA and CDR2 SQIVND (reference sequence). This CDR3 is built from 11 residues. CDR3 nucleotides: TGTGCCAGCAACTCTGGAAACACCATATATTTT. Its translation is CASNSGNTIYF.